This TCR beta chain was recovered during a study of blood T cell repertoires in COVID-19. About the study: Some COVID-19 samples were acute and others convalescent; all came from the United States, Italy and Spain. PBMCs, B-cell-depleted T cells, or T cells provided the cDNA or gDNA that made up the material.

The V end lost 3 bases, the J end lost 5 bases, and 8 bases lay between the germline ends. Germline CDR1 reads SGHTA; CDR2 reads FQGNSA. This CDR3 has 13 residues. Per the study methods: Amplification of reference gene primers provided the estimated nucleated cell counts. Profiling relied on immunoSEQ multiplex PCR, and the TCRdb table lists in-frame clones only, not all of them. D and trimming were read from the DNA, whereas the V and J calls and clone size are those reported in that table. The sample carries 200,000 to 250,000 clones, 80% to 90% recorded once. The origin of this receptor is a woman over 75 with active or convalescent COVID-19. The chain carries TRBV7-2 and TRBJ1-5; no firm D call. The source material was peripheral blood. CDR3 nucleotide sequence: TGTGCCAGCAGCTTGCGCCAAGATCAGCCCCAGCATTTT. It translates to CASSLRQDQPQHF.